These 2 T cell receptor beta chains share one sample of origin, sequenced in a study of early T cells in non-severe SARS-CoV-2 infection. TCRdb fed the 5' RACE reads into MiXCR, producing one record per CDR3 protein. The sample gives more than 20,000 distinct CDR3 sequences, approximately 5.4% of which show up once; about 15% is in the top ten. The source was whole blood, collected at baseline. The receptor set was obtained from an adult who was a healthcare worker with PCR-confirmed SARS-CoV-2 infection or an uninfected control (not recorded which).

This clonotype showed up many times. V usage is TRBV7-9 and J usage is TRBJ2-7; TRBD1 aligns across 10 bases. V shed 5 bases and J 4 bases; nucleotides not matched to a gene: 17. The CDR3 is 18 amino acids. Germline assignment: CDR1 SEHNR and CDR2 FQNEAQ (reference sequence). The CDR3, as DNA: TGTGCCAGCAGCGGACCGGGACAGGGGAGAGTCTCTACGTACGAGCAGTACTTC. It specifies CASSGPGQGRVSTYEQYF.

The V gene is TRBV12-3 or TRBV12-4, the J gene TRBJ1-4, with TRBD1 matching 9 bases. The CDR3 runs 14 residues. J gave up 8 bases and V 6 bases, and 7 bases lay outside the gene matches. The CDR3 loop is CASRLSGQGEKLFF. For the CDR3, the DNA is TGTGCCAGCAGGTTATCGGGACAGGGCGAAAAACTGTTTTTT.